This TCR beta chain was sequenced in a study of CD8 T cells in ankylosing spondylitis. The TCR beta libraries were generated through quantitative 5'-RACE incorporating molecular barcodes. TCRdb analysed the 5' RACE reads with MiXCR anew, one entry per CDR3 protein. The sample holds roughly 250,000 distinct CDR3 sequences, approximately 9% seen once. Findings and limits, study-wide: What appeared characteristic of ankylosing spondylitis blood was a TCR beta motif of fewer than ten highly homologous variants. Disease-linked clones reportedly showed significant enrichment in matched ankylosing spondylitis synovial fluid. Some of the motif variants had earlier been found in reactive arthritis patients' fluid and blood.

V shed 3 bases and J 0 bases; nucleotides not matched to a gene: 3. Germline V CDR1 and CDR2: MNHEY, SMNVEV (reference sequence). There are 16 residues in the CDR3. Concerning this clonotype itself: The antigen remains unidentified.

Sequencing was done on a sample of blood, either unsorted or a sorted T cell fraction (not recorded which). The sequence was obtained from a male donor with ankylosing spondylitis or in good health (not recorded which). The chain recombines TRBV27 with TRBJ2-1, with 9 bases fitting TRBD2. The CDR3 reads CASSFSGSFSYNEQFF. The CDR3 DNA sequence: TGTGCCAGCAGTTTTAGCGGGAGCTTCTCCTACAATGAGCAGTTCTTC.